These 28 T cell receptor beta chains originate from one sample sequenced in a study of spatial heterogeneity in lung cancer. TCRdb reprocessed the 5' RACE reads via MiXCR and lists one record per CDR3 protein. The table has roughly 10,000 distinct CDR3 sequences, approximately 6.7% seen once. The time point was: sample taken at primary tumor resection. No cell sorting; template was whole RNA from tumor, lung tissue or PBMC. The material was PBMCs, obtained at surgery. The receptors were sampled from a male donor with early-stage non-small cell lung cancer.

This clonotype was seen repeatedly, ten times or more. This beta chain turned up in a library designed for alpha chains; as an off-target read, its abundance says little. CDR3 bases: TGTGCCAGCAGCTTAGATGGGCAGGTGGGCCACACTGAAGCTTTCTTT. This codes for CASSLDGQVGHTEAFF. The chain carries TRBV7-3 and TRBJ1-1; D remains ambiguous. The CDR3 runs 16 residues. The V gene lost 2 bases and the J gene lost 3 bases, with 16 bases spanning the gap. Germline assignment: CDR1 SGHTA and CDR2 FQGTGA.

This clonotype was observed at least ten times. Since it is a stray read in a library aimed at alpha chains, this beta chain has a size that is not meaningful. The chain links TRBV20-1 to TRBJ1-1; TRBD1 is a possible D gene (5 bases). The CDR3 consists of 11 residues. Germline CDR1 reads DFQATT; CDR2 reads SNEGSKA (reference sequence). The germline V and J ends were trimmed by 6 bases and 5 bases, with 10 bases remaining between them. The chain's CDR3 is CSARGRTEAFF. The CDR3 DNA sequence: TGCAGTGCGAGGGGTCGGACTGAAGCTTTCTTT.

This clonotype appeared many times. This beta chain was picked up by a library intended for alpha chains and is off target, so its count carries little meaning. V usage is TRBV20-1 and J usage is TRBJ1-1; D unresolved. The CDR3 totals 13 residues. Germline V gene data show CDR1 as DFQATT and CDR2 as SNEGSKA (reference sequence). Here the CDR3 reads CRLLDGTNTEAFF. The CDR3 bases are TGCAGGTTATTGGACGGAACGAACACTGAAGCTTTCTTT.

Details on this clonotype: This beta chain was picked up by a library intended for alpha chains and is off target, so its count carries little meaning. The CDR3 spells CASKEPIPTDTQYF. The DNA for the CDR3 is TGTGCCAGCAAGGAGCCCATTCCCACAGATACGCAGTATTTT. The chain joins TRBV2 to TRBJ2-3; D is unclear. The V end lost 7 bases, the J end lost 2 bases, and 13 bases lay between the germline ends. The CDR3 length is 14 residues. In germline, CDR1 is SNHLY, CDR2 FYNNEI.

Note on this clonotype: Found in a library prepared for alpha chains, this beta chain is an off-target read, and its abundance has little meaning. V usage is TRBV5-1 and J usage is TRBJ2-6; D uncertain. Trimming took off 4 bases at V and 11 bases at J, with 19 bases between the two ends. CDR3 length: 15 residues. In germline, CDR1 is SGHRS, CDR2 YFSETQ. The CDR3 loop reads CASSPMAQARDVLTF. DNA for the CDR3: TGCGCCAGCAGCCCTATGGCCCAAGCCCGGGACGTCCTGACTTTC. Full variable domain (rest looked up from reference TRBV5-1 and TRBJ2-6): KAGVTQTPRYLIKTRGQQVTLSCSPISGHRSVSWYQQTPGQGLQFLFEYFSETQRNKGNFPGRFSGRQFSNSRSEMNVSTLELGDSALYLCASSPMAQARDVLTFGAGSRLTVL.

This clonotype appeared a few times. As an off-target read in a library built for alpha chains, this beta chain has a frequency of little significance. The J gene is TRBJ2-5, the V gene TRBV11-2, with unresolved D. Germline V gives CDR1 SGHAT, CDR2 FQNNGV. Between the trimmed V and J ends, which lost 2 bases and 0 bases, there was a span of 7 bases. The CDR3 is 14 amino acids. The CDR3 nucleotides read TGTGCCAGCAGCTTAAACAGCAACCAAGAGACCCAGTACTTC. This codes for CASSLNSNQETQYF.

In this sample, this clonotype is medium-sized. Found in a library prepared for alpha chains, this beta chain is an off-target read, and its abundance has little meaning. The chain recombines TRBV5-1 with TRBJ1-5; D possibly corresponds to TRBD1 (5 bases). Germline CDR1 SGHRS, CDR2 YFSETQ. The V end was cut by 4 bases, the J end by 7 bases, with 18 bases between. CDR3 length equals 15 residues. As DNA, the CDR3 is TGCGCCAGCAGCCTGGGGGGACGGACTGACCAGCCCCAGCATTTT. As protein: CASSLGGRTDQPQHF.

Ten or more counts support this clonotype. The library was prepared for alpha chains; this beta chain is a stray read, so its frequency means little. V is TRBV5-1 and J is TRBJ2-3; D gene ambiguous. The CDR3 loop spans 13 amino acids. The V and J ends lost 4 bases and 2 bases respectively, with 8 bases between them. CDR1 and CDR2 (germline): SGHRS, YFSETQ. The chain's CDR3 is CASSPGPTDTQYF. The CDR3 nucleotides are TGCGCCAGCAGCCCAGGACCCACAGATACGCAGTATTTT.

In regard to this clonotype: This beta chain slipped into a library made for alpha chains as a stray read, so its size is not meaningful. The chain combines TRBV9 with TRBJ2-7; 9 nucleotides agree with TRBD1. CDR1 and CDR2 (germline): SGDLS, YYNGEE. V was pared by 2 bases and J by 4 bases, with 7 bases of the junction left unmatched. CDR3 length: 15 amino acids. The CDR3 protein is CASSVVGTGSYEQYF. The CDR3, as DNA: TGTGCCAGCAGCGTCGTCGGGACAGGGTCTTACGAGCAGTACTTC.

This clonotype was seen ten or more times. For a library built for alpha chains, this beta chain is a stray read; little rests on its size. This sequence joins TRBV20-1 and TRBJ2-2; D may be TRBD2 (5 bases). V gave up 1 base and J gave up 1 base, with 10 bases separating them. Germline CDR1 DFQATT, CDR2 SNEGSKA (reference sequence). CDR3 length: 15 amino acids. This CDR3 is CSARAGGRNTGELFF. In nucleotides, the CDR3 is TGCAGTGCTAGAGCAGGTGGGAGGAACACCGGGGAGCTGTTTTTT.

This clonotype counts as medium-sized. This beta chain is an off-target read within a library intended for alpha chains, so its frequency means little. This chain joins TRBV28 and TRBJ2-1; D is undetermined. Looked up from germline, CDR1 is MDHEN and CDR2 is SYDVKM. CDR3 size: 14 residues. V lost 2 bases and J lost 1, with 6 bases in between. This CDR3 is CASSLADSYNEQFF. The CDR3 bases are TGTGCCAGCAGTTTAGCCGATTCCTACAATGAGCAGTTCTTC.

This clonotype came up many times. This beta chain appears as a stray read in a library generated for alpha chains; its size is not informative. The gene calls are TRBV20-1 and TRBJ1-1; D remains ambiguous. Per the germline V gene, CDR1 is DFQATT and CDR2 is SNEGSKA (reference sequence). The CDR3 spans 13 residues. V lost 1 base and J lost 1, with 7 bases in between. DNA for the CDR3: TGCAGTGCTAGAGTTCAGAAGAACACTGAAGCTTTCTTT. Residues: CSARVQKNTEAFF.

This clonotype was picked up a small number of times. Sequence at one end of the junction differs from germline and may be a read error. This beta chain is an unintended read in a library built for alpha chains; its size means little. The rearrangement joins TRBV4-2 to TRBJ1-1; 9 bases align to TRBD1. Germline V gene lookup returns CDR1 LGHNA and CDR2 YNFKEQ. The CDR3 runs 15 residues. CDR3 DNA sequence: TGTGTCAGCAGCCAGGGACAGGGACCGAACACTGAAGCTTTCTTT. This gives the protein CVSSQGQGPNTEAFF.

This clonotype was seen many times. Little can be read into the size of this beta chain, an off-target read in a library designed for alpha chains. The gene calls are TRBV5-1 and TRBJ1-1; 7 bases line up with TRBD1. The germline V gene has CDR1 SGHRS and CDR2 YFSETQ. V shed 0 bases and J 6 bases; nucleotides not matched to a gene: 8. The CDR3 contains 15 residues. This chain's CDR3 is CASSLGSGGAAEAFF. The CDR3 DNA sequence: TGCGCCAGCAGCTTGGGGTCAGGGGGAGCGGCTGAAGCTTTCTTT.

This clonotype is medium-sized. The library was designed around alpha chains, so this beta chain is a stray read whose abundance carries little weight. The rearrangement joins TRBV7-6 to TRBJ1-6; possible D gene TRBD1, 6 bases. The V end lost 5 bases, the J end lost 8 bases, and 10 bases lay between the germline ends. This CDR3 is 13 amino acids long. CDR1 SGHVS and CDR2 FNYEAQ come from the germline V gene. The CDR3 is CASSTRQDSPLHF. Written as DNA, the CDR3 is TGTGCCAGCAGCACCCGACAGGATTCACCCCTCCACTTT.

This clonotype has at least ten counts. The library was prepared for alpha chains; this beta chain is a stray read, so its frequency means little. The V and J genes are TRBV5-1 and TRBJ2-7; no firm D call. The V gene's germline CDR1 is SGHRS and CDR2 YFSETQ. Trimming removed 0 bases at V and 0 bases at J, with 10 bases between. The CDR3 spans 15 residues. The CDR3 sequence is CASSLAGDRSYEQYF. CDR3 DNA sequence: TGCGCCAGCAGCTTGGCTGGCGACCGCTCCTACGAGCAGTACTTC.

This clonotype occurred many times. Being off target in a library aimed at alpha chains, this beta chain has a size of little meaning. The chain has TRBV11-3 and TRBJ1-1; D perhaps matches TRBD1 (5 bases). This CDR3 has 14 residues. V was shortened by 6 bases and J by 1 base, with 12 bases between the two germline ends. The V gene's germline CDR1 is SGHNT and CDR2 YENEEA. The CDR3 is CASSPDSQNTEAFF. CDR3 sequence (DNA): TGTGCCAGCAGTCCTGACAGCCAGAACACTGAAGCTTTCTTT.

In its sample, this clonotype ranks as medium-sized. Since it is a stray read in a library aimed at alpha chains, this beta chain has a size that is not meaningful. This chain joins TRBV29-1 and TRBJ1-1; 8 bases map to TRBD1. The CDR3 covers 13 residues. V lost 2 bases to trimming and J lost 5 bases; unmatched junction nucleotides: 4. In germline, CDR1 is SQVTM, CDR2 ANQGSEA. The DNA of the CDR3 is TGCAGCGTTGAACAGGGGGCCGGAACTGAAGCTTTCTTT. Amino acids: CSVEQGAGTEAFF.

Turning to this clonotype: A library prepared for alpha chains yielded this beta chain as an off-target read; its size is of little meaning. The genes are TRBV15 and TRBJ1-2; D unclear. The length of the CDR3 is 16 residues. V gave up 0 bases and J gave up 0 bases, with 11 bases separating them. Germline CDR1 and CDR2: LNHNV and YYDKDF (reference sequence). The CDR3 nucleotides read TGTGCCACCAGCAGAGATTTGTGGCTTACTAACTATGGCTACACCTTC. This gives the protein CATSRDLWLTNYGYTF.

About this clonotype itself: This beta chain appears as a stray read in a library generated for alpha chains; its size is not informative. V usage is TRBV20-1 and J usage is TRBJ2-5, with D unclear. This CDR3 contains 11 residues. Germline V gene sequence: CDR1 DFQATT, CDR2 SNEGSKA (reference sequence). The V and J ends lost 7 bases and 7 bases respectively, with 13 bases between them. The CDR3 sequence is CSVVPSGTQYF. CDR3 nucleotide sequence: TGCAGTGTTGTCCCGTCGGGGACCCAGTACTTC.

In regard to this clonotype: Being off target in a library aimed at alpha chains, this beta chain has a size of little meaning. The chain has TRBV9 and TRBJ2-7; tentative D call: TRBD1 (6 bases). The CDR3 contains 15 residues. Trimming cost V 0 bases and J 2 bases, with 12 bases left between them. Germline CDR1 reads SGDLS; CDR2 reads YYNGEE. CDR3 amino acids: CASSVEPGATYEQYF. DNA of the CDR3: TGTGCCAGCAGCGTAGAGCCAGGGGCAACCTACGAGCAGTACTTC.

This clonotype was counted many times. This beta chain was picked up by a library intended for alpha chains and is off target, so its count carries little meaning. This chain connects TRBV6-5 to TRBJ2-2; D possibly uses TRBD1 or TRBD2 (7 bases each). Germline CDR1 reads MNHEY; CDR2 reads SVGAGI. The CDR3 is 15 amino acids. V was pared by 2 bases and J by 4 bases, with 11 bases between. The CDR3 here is CASSYTGEGTGELFF. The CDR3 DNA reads TGTGCCAGCAGTTACACAGGGGAGGGCACCGGGGAGCTGTTTTTT.

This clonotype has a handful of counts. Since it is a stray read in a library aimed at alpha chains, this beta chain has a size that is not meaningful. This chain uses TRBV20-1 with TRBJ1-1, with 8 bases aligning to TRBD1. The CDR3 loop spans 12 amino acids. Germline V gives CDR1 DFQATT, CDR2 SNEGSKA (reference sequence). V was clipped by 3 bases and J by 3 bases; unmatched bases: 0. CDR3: CSARTGDTEAFF. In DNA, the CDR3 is TGCAGTGCTAGGACAGGGGACACTGAAGCTTTCTTT.

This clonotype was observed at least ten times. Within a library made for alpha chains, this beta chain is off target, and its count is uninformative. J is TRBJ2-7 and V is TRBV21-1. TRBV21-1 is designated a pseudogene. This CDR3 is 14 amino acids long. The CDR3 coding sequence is TGTGCCAGCAGCAAGCAGGCCTACTCCTACGAGCAGTACTTC. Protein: CASSKQAYSYEQYF.

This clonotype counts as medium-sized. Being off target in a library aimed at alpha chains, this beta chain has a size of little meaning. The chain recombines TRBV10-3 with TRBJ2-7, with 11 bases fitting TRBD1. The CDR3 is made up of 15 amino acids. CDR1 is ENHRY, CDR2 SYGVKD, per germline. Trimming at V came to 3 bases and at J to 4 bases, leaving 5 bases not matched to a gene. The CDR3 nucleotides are TGTGCCATCAGTGACTGGACAGGGGGCGGATACGAGCAGTACTTC. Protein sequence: CAISDWTGGGYEQYF.

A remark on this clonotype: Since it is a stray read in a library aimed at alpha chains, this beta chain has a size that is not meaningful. CDR3 protein: CASSPSARVDTGELFF. CDR3 in DNA: TGTGCCAGCAGCCCCTCGGCCAGGGTGGACACCGGGGAGCTGTTTTTT. V and J are TRBV14 and TRBJ2-2; D may be TRBD1 (5 bases). The V end lost 4 bases, the J end lost 3 bases, and 15 bases lay between the germline ends. Germline-derived CDR1 and CDR2 are SGHDN and FVKESK. The CDR3 has 16 amino acids.

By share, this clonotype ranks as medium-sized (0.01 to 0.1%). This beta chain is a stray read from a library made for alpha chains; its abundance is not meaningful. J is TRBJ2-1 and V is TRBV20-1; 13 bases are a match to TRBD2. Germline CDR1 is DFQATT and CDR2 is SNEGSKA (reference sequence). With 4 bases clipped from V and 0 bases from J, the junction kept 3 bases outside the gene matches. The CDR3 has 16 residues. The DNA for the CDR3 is TGCAGTGCTATGGGACTAGCGGGGCCCTCCTACAATGAGCAGTTCTTC. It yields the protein CSAMGLAGPSYNEQFF.

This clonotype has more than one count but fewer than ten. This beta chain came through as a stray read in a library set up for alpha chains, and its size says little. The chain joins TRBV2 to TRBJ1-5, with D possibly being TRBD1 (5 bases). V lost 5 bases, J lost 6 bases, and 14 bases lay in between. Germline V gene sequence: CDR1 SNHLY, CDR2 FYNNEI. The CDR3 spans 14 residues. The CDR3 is CASSFGSGTQPQHF. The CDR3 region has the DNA TGTGCCAGCAGTTTTGGGTCCGGGACTCAGCCCCAGCATTTT.